A single sample gave rise to the 28 T cell receptor beta chains below, sequenced in a study of identical twins. From the 5' RACE reads, TCRdb called clonotypes with MiXCR, one entry per CDR3 protein. The sample has approximately 890,000 distinct CDR3 sequences, 9% to 15% seen once. This same sample was also taken into another study, of yellow fever vaccine responses in identical twins.

What was sequenced was PBMCs. These receptors were obtained from a woman aged 18-30 years in good health.

The chain recombines TRBV2 with TRBJ2-1; the D gene is possibly TRBD2 (6 bases). Per germline, CDR1 SNHLY and CDR2 FYNNEI. Trimming cost V 6 bases and J 7 bases, with 19 bases left between them. This CDR3 is 15 amino acids long. CDR3 amino acids: CASSDEGTFRNEQFF. The CDR3 DNA sequence: TGTGCCAGCAGCGACGAGGGGACTTTCAGGAATGAGCAGTTCTTC.

V and J are TRBV25-1 and TRBJ2-7; D is perhaps TRBD2 (6 bases). The ends were cut back, 3 bases at V and 6 bases at J, with 12 bases in the middle. CDR1 and CDR2 (germline): MGHDK, SYGVNS. This CDR3 has 13 amino acids. This CDR3 is CASSEWGVVEQYV. The CDR3 coding sequence is TGTGCCAGCAGTGAGTGGGGGGTGGTCGAGCAGTACGTC.

In this sample, this clonotype turned up a few times. The rearrangement joins TRBV4-1 to TRBJ2-1, with D possibly matching TRBD2 (6 bases). CDR3 length: 16 residues. Germline V gene sequence: CDR1 MGHRA, CDR2 YSYEKL. V lost 0 bases to trimming and J lost 10 bases, with 19 bases between them. CDR3 bases: TGCGCCAGCAGCCAAGACAACGGGGGTTGGGGGGAGGAGCAGTTCTTC. It yields the protein CASSQDNGGWGEEQFF.

This clonotype was counted a few times. This chain joins TRBV27 and TRBJ1-1, with D uncertain. Between the trimmed V and J ends, which lost 7 bases and 0 bases, there was a span of 9 bases. CDR3 length equals 13 residues. Germline values: CDR1 MNHEY, CDR2 SMNVEV (reference sequence). The CDR3 DNA follows: TGTGCCAGCAAAAAGGGAATGAACACTGAAGCTTTCTTT. It yields the protein CASKKGMNTEAFF.

The chain has TRBV6-2 or TRBV6-3 and TRBJ1-2, with D possibly TRBD1 on 5 matching bases. Per the germline V gene, CDR1 is MNHEY and CDR2 is SVGEGT. This CDR3 has 14 residues. Trimming shortened V by 0 bases and J by 5 bases, and 10 bases separated the two germline ends. The CDR3 loop reads CASSYSGPTYGYTF. CDR3 nucleotides: TGTGCCAGCAGTTACTCGGGACCGACTTATGGCTACACCTTC.

In this sample, this clonotype turned up a few times. The rearrangement links TRBV5-1 to TRBJ1-6, with D perhaps TRBD1 (6 bases). CDR1 and CDR2 (germline): SGHRS, YFSETQ. The length of the CDR3 is 15 residues. V was shortened by 6 bases and J by 7 bases, with 17 bases between the two germline ends. CDR3 protein: CASTTTTGGNSPLHF. In DNA, the CDR3 is TGCGCCAGCACCACGACGACAGGAGGGAATTCACCCCTCCACTTT. The whole variable domain, remainder taken from reference TRBV5-1 and TRBJ1-6, is KAGVTQTPRYLIKTRGQQVTLSCSPISGHRSVSWYQQTPGQGLQFLFEYFSETQRNKGNFPGRFSGRQFSNSRSEMNVSTLELGDSALYLCASTTTTGGNSPLHFGNGTRLTVT.

This clonotype was found a few times. The rearrangement uses TRBV5-1 and TRBJ2-1; D is unresolved. Germline CDR1 reads SGHRS; CDR2 reads YFSETQ. The germline V and J ends were trimmed by 2 bases and 2 bases, with 17 bases remaining between them. The CDR3 consists of 17 residues. The DNA of the CDR3 is TGCGCCAGCAGCTTTGGAACTGCTCCCAGTCCCTACAATGAGCAGTTCTTC. It yields the protein CASSFGTAPSPYNEQFF.

There are a few counts of this clonotype. The V and J genes are TRBV6-2 or TRBV6-3 and TRBJ2-2, with TRBD1 matching 8 bases. V gave up 6 bases and J gave up 2 bases; unmatched junction bases: 5. The germline CDR1 and CDR2 sequences are MNHEY and SVGEGT. The CDR3 has 15 amino acids. The CDR3 loop is CASRRQGTNTGELFF. CDR3 bases: TGTGCCAGCAGGCGACAGGGGACCAACACCGGGGAGCTGTTTTTT.

The rearrangement links TRBV10-3 to TRBJ2-1; 10 nucleotides agree with TRBD1. Germline V gene sequence: CDR1 ENHRY, CDR2 SYGVKD. V trimming: 8 bases; J trimming: 4 bases; junction bases outside the gene matches: 8. This CDR3 spans 15 amino acids. The CDR3 region is CAIGGPDRGYNEQFF. CDR3 DNA sequence: TGTGCCATCGGAGGTCCGGACAGGGGGTACAATGAGCAGTTCTTC.

This clonotype was found many times. The chain joins TRBV12-3 or TRBV12-4 to TRBJ1-5; D may be TRBD1 (6 bases). The CDR3 spans 14 residues. Trimming took 6 bases from V and 4 from J, leaving 13 bases between them. CDR3 amino acids: CASSLGAGNQPQHF. In nucleotides, the CDR3 is TGTGCCAGCAGCTTGGGGGCGGGGAATCAGCCCCAGCATTTT.

This clonotype was observed a few times. The chain has TRBV2 and TRBJ2-2; 8 bases match TRBD1. J gave up 4 bases and V 7 bases, and 5 bases lay outside the gene matches. Germline V CDR1 and CDR2: SNHLY, FYNNEI. The CDR3 runs to 14 residues. CDR3 amino acids: CASTPDRVTGELFF. The DNA of the CDR3 is TGTGCCAGCACACCGGACAGGGTCACCGGGGAGCTGTTTTTT. The whole variable domain, remainder taken from reference TRBV2 and TRBJ2-2, is EPEVTQTPSHQVTQMGQEVILRCVPISNHLYFYWYRQILGQKVEFLVSFYNNEISEKSEIFDDQFSVERPDGSNFTLKIRSTKLEDSAMYFCASTPDRVTGELFFGEGSRLTVL.

This clonotype was seen ten or more times. The chain carries TRBV12-3 or TRBV12-4 and TRBJ2-3, with D hard to call. The V and J ends lost 6 bases and 6 bases respectively, with 13 bases between them. CDR3 length: 13 residues. The CDR3 nucleotides are TGTGCCAGCAGCACCATTCTGGGGGATACGCAGTATTTT. Encoded protein: CASSTILGDTQYF.

The J gene is TRBJ1-6, the V gene TRBV9; D not resolved. This CDR3 is 13 amino acids long. V lost 4 bases and J lost 2, with 4 bases in between. Germline V gene data show CDR1 as SGDLS and CDR2 as YYNGEE. The CDR3 sequence is CASSPAYNSPLHF. The CDR3 DNA reads TGTGCCAGCAGCCCAGCCTATAATTCACCCCTCCACTTT.

This clonotype was picked up a small number of times. The chain carries TRBV7-8 and TRBJ2-1, with TRBD2 matching 11 bases. Germline V lookup: CDR1 SGHVS, CDR2 FQNEAQ. The V gene end was trimmed by 3 bases and the J gene end by 4 bases; junction bases not matched to a gene: 11. The CDR3 sequence is 18 residues long. The CDR3 is CASSLFITSGSIYNEQFF. The CDR3 nucleotides read TGTGCCAGCAGCTTGTTTATAACTAGCGGGAGTATATACAATGAGCAGTTCTTC.

This clonotype came up once. The chain is built from TRBV4-1 and TRBJ2-2; the match to TRBD2 covers 15 bases. CDR3 length: 17 amino acids. J was trimmed by 5 bases and V by 4 bases; bases with no gene match: 5. Germline-derived CDR1 and CDR2 are MGHRA and YSYEKL. The CDR3 spells CASSPGTSGRLTGELFF. The CDR3 nucleotides read TGCGCCAGCAGCCCGGGGACTAGCGGGAGGCTAACCGGGGAGCTGTTTTTT.

A few counts support this clonotype. DNA of the CDR3: TGTGCCAGCAGGTCGACTAGCGGGAGAGTTGATGAGCAGTTCTTC. Translated: CASRSTSGRVDEQFF. The chain couples TRBV12-3 or TRBV12-4 to TRBJ2-1, with 12 bases identical to TRBD2. V dropped 6 bases and J dropped 8; count of bases not matched to a gene: 8. The CDR3 contains 15 residues.

The J gene is TRBJ1-5, the V gene TRBV4-2; the D gene is possibly TRBD1 (5 bases). From germline, CDR1 is LGHNA and CDR2 YNFKEQ. The CDR3 consists of 14 residues. V was trimmed by 3 bases and J by 8 bases, leaving 14 bases between them. The CDR3 reads CASSHPALGEPQHF. The CDR3 DNA sequence: TGTGCCAGCAGCCACCCTGCACTGGGGGAGCCCCAGCATTTT.

At least ten counts were recorded for this clonotype. The rearrangement joins TRBV7-9 to TRBJ2-1; D is unresolved. The CDR3 totals 14 residues. Germline CDR1 SEHNR, CDR2 FQNEAQ (reference sequence). The V gene lost 6 bases and the J gene lost 2 bases, with 11 bases spanning the gap. CDR3 sequence: CASRKIATYNEQFF. The CDR3 DNA is TGTGCCAGCAGGAAAATAGCCACCTACAATGAGCAGTTCTTC.

The gene calls are TRBV20-1 and TRBJ2-7; maybe TRBD1 (6 bases). This CDR3 region has 14 residues. V dropped 0 bases and J dropped 2 bases, with 11 bases sitting between them. Germline CDR1 and CDR2: DFQATT and SNEGSKA (reference sequence). The CDR3 nucleotides are TGCAGTGCTAGAGAATTGGGACAAGCCTACGAGCAGTACTTC. Translating it yields CSARELGQAYEQYF.

V and J are TRBV12-3 or TRBV12-4 and TRBJ2-3; D remains ambiguous. Trimming removed 7 bases from V and 1 base from J, with 12 bases in between. The length of the CDR3 is 14 residues. CDR3 amino acids: CASTRGVGTDTQYF. The CDR3 DNA reads TGTGCCAGCACCCGTGGGGTGGGCACAGATACGCAGTATTTT.

This clonotype turned up a few times. The chain couples TRBV7-9 to TRBJ2-5; TRBD1 aligns across 9 bases. This CDR3 has 17 amino acids. The V gene's germline CDR1 is SEHNR and CDR2 FQNEAQ (reference sequence). V gave up 5 bases and J gave up 0 bases; unmatched junction bases: 10. As DNA, the CDR3 is TGTGCCAGCAGCCCAGGGGCGACAGGGGGTCACCAAGAGACCCAGTACTTC. Translation gives CASSPGATGGHQETQYF. The full variable domain, with the rest looked up from reference TRBV7-9 and TRBJ2-5, is DTGVSQNPRHKITKRGQNVTFRCDPISEHNRLYWYRQTLGQGPEFLTYFQNEAQLEKSRLLSDRFSAERPKGSFSTLEIQRTEQGDSAMYLCASSPGATGGHQETQYFGPGTRLLVL.

This chain joins TRBV10-3 and TRBJ2-2, with D possibly TRBD1 on 5 matching bases. CDR1 ENHRY and CDR2 SYGVKD come from the germline V gene. The CDR3 has 14 residues. The V end lost 3 bases, the J end lost 3 bases, and 8 bases lay between the germline ends. The CDR3 reads CAISDPGYTGELFF. For the CDR3, the DNA is TGTGCCATCAGTGACCCAGGGTACACCGGGGAGCTGTTTTTT.

CDR3 nucleotides: TGCAGCGCCGTGGACAGCCAAGGGTTGCCCCAGCATTTT. It specifies CSAVDSQGLPQHF. J is TRBJ1-5 and V is TRBV29-1; possible D gene TRBD1, 6 bases. The CDR3 length is 13 residues. Trimming shortened V by 7 bases and J by 9 bases, and 19 bases separated the two germline ends. Germline assignment: CDR1 SQVTM and CDR2 ANQGSEA.

This clonotype turned up a few times. The J gene is TRBJ2-1, the V gene TRBV6-5, with 8 bases fitting TRBD1. The CDR3 has 16 amino acids. Losses at the gene ends were 0 bases for V and 6 bases for J; bases not matched to a gene: 7. Germline CDR1 reads MNHEY; CDR2 reads SVGAGI. CDR3 residues: CASSYSSDRGPNEQFF. The CDR3 nucleotides are TGTGCCAGCAGTTACTCGAGCGACAGGGGTCCCAATGAGCAGTTCTTC.

The gene calls are TRBV29-1 and TRBJ2-3; D gene unclear. V dropped 7 bases and J dropped 6 bases, with 14 bases sitting between them. From germline, CDR1 is SQVTM and CDR2 ANQGSEA. The CDR3 runs 12 residues. The CDR3 is CSARLRPDTQYF. CDR3 coding DNA: TGCAGCGCCCGATTAAGGCCCGATACGCAGTATTTT.

The chain carries TRBV15 and TRBJ2-2, with a weak D call TRBD2 (6 bases). Germline CDR1 is LNHNV and CDR2 is YYDKDF (reference sequence). This CDR3 region has 15 residues. V was trimmed by 2 bases and J by 6 bases, leaving 13 bases between them. CDR3 DNA: TGTGCCACCAGCAGACTGGACTATTACCCCGGGGAGCTGTTTTTT. It specifies CATSRLDYYPGELFF.

This clonotype was picked up a small number of times. The chain employs TRBV28 and TRBJ2-5, with D possibly matching TRBD1 (6 bases). Germline V gene data show CDR1 as MDHEN and CDR2 as SYDVKM. V lost 4 bases to trimming and J lost 2 bases, with 20 bases between them. The CDR3 is 17 residues long. The CDR3 protein is CASSSRDTRGNQETQYF. DNA for the CDR3: TGTGCCAGCAGTTCTCGGGACACCCGCGGAAATCAAGAGACCCAGTACTTC.

The chain combines TRBV14 with TRBJ2-7; 7 bases line up with TRBD2. The V gene end was trimmed by 2 bases and the J gene end by 6 bases; junction bases not matched to a gene: 1. This CDR3 region has 12 residues. CDR1 and CDR2 (germline): SGHDN, FVKESK. CDR3 DNA sequence: TGTGCCAGCAGCCAAAGCGGGACCGAGCAGTACTTC. Translation gives CASSQSGTEQYF.